Below, 27 T cell receptor beta chains from the same sample are listed, as sequenced in a study of blood T cell repertoires in COVID-19. TCRdb keeps only in-frame clones here, not all; method: immunoSEQ multiplex PCR. This sample has about 380,000 clones, with nearly 90% found just once. What was sequenced was peripheral blood. Source of these receptors: a man between 18 and 29 years old with active or convalescent COVID-19.

The V gene is TRBV11-2, the J gene TRBJ2-1; D possibly corresponds to TRBD1 (7 bases). CDR1 SGHAT and CDR2 FQNNGV come from the germline V gene. The CDR3 totals 14 residues. Trimming pared 5 bases from V and 7 bases from J, leaving 15 bases between. CDR3 DNA: TGTGCCAGCAGCCCTCGGGGGACAGCTAATGAGCAGTTCTTC. Protein product: CASSPRGTANEQFF.

Concerning this clone: Other DNA sequences in this specimen translate into the identical CDR3. J is TRBJ2-7 and V is TRBV7-2; D gene uncertain. The V end was cut by 1 base, the J end by 3 bases, with 7 bases between. There are 13 residues in the CDR3. From germline, CDR1 is SGHTA and CDR2 FQGNSA. The CDR3 nucleotides are TGTGCCAGCAGCTTAGGACGGAGCTACGAGCAGTACTTC. Its protein is CASSLGRSYEQYF.

The chain links TRBV20-1 to TRBJ2-1, with TRBD2 matching over 10 bases. The CDR3 is made up of 12 amino acids. Germline CDR1 and CDR2: DFQATT and SNEGSKA (reference sequence). The V and J ends lost 3 bases and 7 bases, in that order; junction bases with no gene match: 0. CDR3 region: CSASSGRNEQFF. The CDR3 DNA sequence: TGCAGTGCTAGTAGCGGGAGGAATGAGCAGTTCTTC.

This chain links TRBV7-2 with TRBJ2-1, with 7 bases aligning to TRBD2. The CDR3 contains 14 residues. With V trimmed by 7 bases and J by 4 bases, 7 bases remained unmatched. CDR1 SGHTA and CDR2 FQGNSA come from the germline V gene. CDR3 residues: CASTGTNLYNEQFF. The CDR3 DNA reads as TGTGCCAGCACTGGGACTAACCTATACAATGAGCAGTTCTTC.

This clone was observed a single time. The rearrangement uses TRBV27 and TRBJ2-1; TRBD1 might be the D (5 bases). Trimming left V 3 bases short and J 1 base short, with 10 bases between. The germline V gene encodes CDR1 MNHEY and CDR2 SMNVEV (reference sequence). There are 15 residues in the CDR3. The CDR3 nucleotides are TGTGCCAGCAGTTTTCGACGACAGTCCTACAATGAGCAGTTCTTC. The encoded protein is CASSFRRQSYNEQFF.

This rearrangement joins TRBV19 to TRBJ2-1; TRBD1 is a possible D gene (6 bases). In germline, CDR1 is LNHDA, CDR2 SQIVND (reference sequence). CDR3 size: 13 residues. Trimming cost V 4 bases and J 4 bases, with 8 bases left between them. The CDR3 is CASSTTGYNEQFF. CDR3 bases: TGTGCCAGTAGTACGACAGGATACAATGAGCAGTTCTTC.

The J gene is TRBJ1-1, the V gene TRBV27; D call uncertain. V was pared by 7 bases and J by 6 bases, with 9 bases between. This CDR3 spans 11 amino acids. From germline, CDR1 is MNHEY and CDR2 SMNVEV (reference sequence). Written as DNA, the CDR3 is TGTGCCAGCATCTCCCGCGCTGAAGCTTTCTTT. Protein sequence: CASISRAEAFF.

DNA for the CDR3: TGTGCCAGCAGCCGGAGCGACAGGGCCAACTATGGCTACACCTTC. It codes for CASSRSDRANYGYTF. The chain combines TRBV6-5 with TRBJ1-2, with 7 bases that match TRBD1. J gave up 2 bases and V 6 bases, and 9 bases lay outside the gene matches. The CDR3 covers 15 residues. Germline CDR1 is MNHEY and CDR2 is SVGAGI.

This chain links TRBV7-9 with TRBJ1-2; D is uncertain. Germline V gives CDR1 SEHNR, CDR2 FQNEAQ (reference sequence). CDR3 size: 13 residues. Trimming took off 2 bases at V and 2 bases at J, with 6 bases between the two ends. The CDR3 here is CASSLRVNYGYTF. As DNA, the CDR3 is TGTGCCAGCAGCTTACGAGTAAACTATGGCTACACCTTC.

This rearrangement joins TRBV7-9 to TRBJ2-1, with 7 nucleotides matching TRBD2. The V gene end was trimmed by 5 bases and the J gene end by 8 bases; junction bases not matched to a gene: 9. Germline CDR1 is SEHNR and CDR2 is FQNEAQ (reference sequence). CDR3 length: 14 amino acids. In DNA, the CDR3 is TGTGCCAGCAGCCCTAATCCGGGGGGTGATGAGCAGTTCTTC. Its translation is CASSPNPGGDEQFF.

In this sample, this clone turned up once. The chain couples TRBV9 to TRBJ2-3; 8 nucleotides align to TRBD2. Looked up from germline, CDR1 is SGDLS and CDR2 is YYNGEE. J lost 2 bases, V lost 2 bases, and 10 bases had no gene match. The CDR3 loop spans 17 amino acids. CDR3 nucleotide sequence: TGTGCCAGCAGCGTCGGGACCCGGGGGGGTACCACAGATACGCAGTATTTT. This codes for CASSVGTRGGTTDTQYF.

The chain combines TRBV7-3 with TRBJ2-1, with 7 bases identical to TRBD1. CDR1 is SGHTA and CDR2 is FQGTGA in the germline V gene. After removal of 1 base from V and 8 bases from J, the junction contained 11 bases not matched to a gene. The CDR3 has 16 residues. Written as DNA, the CDR3 is TGTGCCAGCAGCTTAATGCCGATACAGGGGAAGTATGAGCAGTTCTTC. Translated, it gives CASSLMPIQGKYEQFF.

This chain connects TRBV6-5 to TRBJ2-7; D possibly corresponds to TRBD1 (6 bases). Germline CDR1 MNHEY, CDR2 SVGAGI. There are 14 residues in the CDR3. The V gene lost 4 bases and the J gene lost 2 bases, with 12 bases spanning the gap. The CDR3 region is CASSFRQAAYEQYF. DNA for the CDR3: TGTGCCAGCAGTTTTCGACAGGCTGCCTACGAGCAGTACTTC.

This clone came up once. The chain joins TRBV24-1 to TRBJ1-5; no reliable D call. The CDR3 has 15 residues. Trimming pared 10 bases from V and 5 bases from J, leaving 20 bases between. Germline lookup yields CDR1 KGHDR and CDR2 SFDVKD. CDR3 sequence (DNA): TGTGCCACTGGGGAAGGACTCCAAGACGATCAGCCCCAGCATTTT. This translates into CATGEGLQDDQPQHF.

J is TRBJ1-6 and V is TRBV5-6; no definite D call. The V and J ends lost 4 bases and 9 bases respectively, with 11 bases between them. This CDR3 contains 13 residues. From germline, CDR1 is SGHDT and CDR2 YYEEEE. The CDR3 spells CASSPSLGSPLHF. For the CDR3, the DNA is TGTGCCAGCAGCCCTAGTTTGGGTTCACCCCTCCACTTT.

About this clone: The sample contains more than one DNA sequence encoding this CDR3. The chain employs TRBV6-5 and TRBJ1-5; no firm D call. Germline assignment: CDR1 MNHEY and CDR2 SVGAGI. This CDR3 is built from 14 residues. V lost 2 bases and J 5 bases, leaving 10 bases between the germline ends. CDR3 region: CASSYTGDYQPQHF. DNA for the CDR3: TGTGCCAGCAGTTACACGGGTGACTATCAGCCCCAGCATTTT.

The rearrangement links TRBV28 to TRBJ1-1, with 8 bases that match TRBD1. Looked up from germline, CDR1 is MDHEN and CDR2 is SYDVKM. The CDR3 consists of 14 residues. V shed 4 bases and J 11 bases; nucleotides not matched to a gene: 12. CDR3 in amino acids: CASSYPTGAMEAFF. For the CDR3, the DNA is TGTGCCAGCAGTTACCCGACAGGGGCGATGGAGGCTTTCTTT.

J is TRBJ1-1 and V is TRBV28, with D perhaps matching TRBD1 (5 bases). The germline gives CDR1 MDHEN, CDR2 SYDVKM. The CDR3 runs 13 residues. The V end lost 4 bases, the J end lost 7 bases, and 13 bases lay between the germline ends. The DNA of the CDR3 is TGTGCCAGCAGTTCACCCTGGACAATTGAAGCTTTCTTT. Its protein is CASSSPWTIEAFF.

V gene TRBV7-9 combines with J gene TRBJ1-5, with 7 nucleotides matching TRBD1. With V trimmed by 5 bases and J by 7 bases, 5 bases remained unmatched. Germline loops: CDR1 SEHNR, CDR2 FQNEAQ (reference sequence). The CDR3 consists of 13 residues. The CDR3 DNA reads as TGTGCCAGCAGCCCCGGACAGGTACAGCCCCAGCATTTT. Translating it yields CASSPGQVQPQHF.

The chain employs TRBV5-1 and TRBJ1-2, with TRBD1 as a possible D gene (5 bases). The CDR3 contains 16 residues. Germline V gene lookup returns CDR1 SGHRS and CDR2 YFSETQ. Deletions cut 0 bases from V and 0 bases from J, with 12 bases between. CDR3 loop: CASSLVGGKANYGYTF. The CDR3, as DNA: TGCGCCAGCAGCTTGGTCGGGGGTAAAGCTAACTATGGCTACACCTTC.

The chain joins TRBV9 to TRBJ2-3; D gene ambiguous. Germline V gene sequence: CDR1 SGDLS, CDR2 YYNGEE. V was clipped by 2 bases and J by 6 bases, with 7 bases between them. The CDR3 is 12 residues long. The CDR3 region is CASSVTGDTQYF. CDR3 DNA sequence: TGTGCCAGCAGCGTTACCGGGGATACGCAGTATTTT.

The rearrangement uses TRBV6-2 or TRBV6-3 and TRBJ1-5; TRBD1 aligns across 9 bases. The trim removed 5 bases at V and 0 bases at J, leaving 2 bases unmatched. The CDR3 runs to 15 residues. CDR1 MNHEY and CDR2 SVGEGT come from the germline V gene. The CDR3 region is CASSKQGASNQPQHF. CDR3 sequence (DNA): TGTGCCAGCAGTAAACAGGGGGCTAGCAATCAGCCCCAGCATTTT.

The rearrangement joins TRBV12-3 or TRBV12-4 to TRBJ1-4, with 8 positions matching TRBD1. V lost 4 bases to trimming and J lost 8 bases; unmatched junction nucleotides: 3. The length of the CDR3 is 13 residues. The CDR3 DNA reads as TGTGCCAGCAGTTCCCGGACAGGGGAAAAACTGTTTTTT. Its translation is CASSSRTGEKLFF.

The V call is TRBV9, the J call TRBJ2-1; 10 bases fit TRBD2. The CDR3 is 14 residues long. The V segment lost 4 bases and the J segment 6 bases; nucleotides outside the gene matches: 4. Germline V gives CDR1 SGDLS, CDR2 YYNGEE. CDR3 sequence reads: CASSTSGGANEQFF. DNA of the CDR3: TGTGCCAGCAGCACGAGCGGGGGGGCCAATGAGCAGTTCTTC.

The rearrangement joins TRBV7-3 to TRBJ2-2, with 11 bases fitting TRBD1. Per germline, CDR1 SGHTA and CDR2 FQGTGA. CDR3 length: 18 residues. After removal of 2 bases from V and 7 bases from J, the junction contained 12 bases not matched to a gene. This chain's CDR3 is CASSLLGRTGGIGGELFF. The DNA of the CDR3 is TGTGCCAGCAGCTTATTAGGGCGGACAGGGGGCATTGGCGGGGAGCTGTTTTTT.

As to this clone: One end of the junction does not line up with germline, which may come from a read error. The chain uses TRBV7-7 and TRBJ2-5; TRBD2 matches 12 bases. There are 15 residues in the CDR3. CDR1 is SSHAT, CDR2 FNYEAQ, per germline (reference sequence). This chain's CDR3 is CASSLAGLAGETQYF. Here the CDR3 DNA reads TGTGCTAGCAGCTTAGCGGGACTAGCGGGAGAGACCCAGTACTTC.

This clone was recorded only once. The rearrangement joins TRBV7-3 to TRBJ2-1, with D maybe TRBD1 (6 bases). The CDR3 is 13 residues long. CDR1 and CDR2 (germline): SGHTA, FQGTGA. The V gene lost 5 bases and the J gene lost 7 bases, with 12 bases spanning the gap. The CDR3 here is CASSTRTENEQFF. For the CDR3, the DNA is TGTGCCAGCAGCACCCGGACAGAAAATGAGCAGTTCTTC.